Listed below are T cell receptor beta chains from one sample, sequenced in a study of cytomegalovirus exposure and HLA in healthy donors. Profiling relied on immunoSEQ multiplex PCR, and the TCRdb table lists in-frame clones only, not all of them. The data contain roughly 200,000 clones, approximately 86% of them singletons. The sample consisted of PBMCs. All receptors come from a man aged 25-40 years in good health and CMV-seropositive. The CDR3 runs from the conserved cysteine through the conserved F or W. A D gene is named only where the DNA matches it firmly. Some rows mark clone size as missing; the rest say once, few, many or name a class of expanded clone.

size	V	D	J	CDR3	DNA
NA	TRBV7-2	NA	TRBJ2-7	CASSRGGRSNEQYF	TGTGCCAGCAGCCGTGGCGGACGTTCCAACGAGCAGTACTTC
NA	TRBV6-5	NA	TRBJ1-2	CASSSRHNYGYTF	TGTGCCAGCAGTTCAAGACACAATTATGGCTACACCTTC
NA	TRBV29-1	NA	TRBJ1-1	CSVGGPRTEAFF	TGCAGCGTTGGGGGACCACGCACTGAAGCTTTCTTT
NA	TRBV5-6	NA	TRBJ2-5	CASSFGSVQETQYF	TGTGCCAGCAGCTTTGGTTCAGTTCAAGAGACCCAGTACTTC
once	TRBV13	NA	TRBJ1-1	CASTGQGSRNTEAFF	TGTGCCAGCACCGGCCAGGGCAGCAGGAACACTGAAGCTTTCTTT
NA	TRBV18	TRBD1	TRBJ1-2	CASSHTGQGNYGYTF	TGTGCCAGCTCACACACGGGACAGGGGAACTATGGCTACACCTTC
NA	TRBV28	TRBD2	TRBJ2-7	CASSPRTSGSNEQYF	TGTGCCAGCAGTCCAAGGACTAGCGGGAGTAACGAGCAGTACTTC
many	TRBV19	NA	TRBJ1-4	CASSRWGTGEKLFF	TGTGCCAGTAGCCGGTGGGGCACGGGTGAAAAACTGTTTTTT
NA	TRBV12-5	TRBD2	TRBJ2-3	CASGSSSGGDADTQYF	TGTGCTAGTGGTTCCTCTAGCGGGGGGGATGCAGATACGCAGTATTTT
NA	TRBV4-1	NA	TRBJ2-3	CASSHSGGLDADTQYF	TGCGCCAGCAGCCACTCCGGAGGGCTCGACGCAGATACGCAGTATTTT
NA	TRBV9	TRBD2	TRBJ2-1	CASSPGKRGVSEQFF	TGTGCCAGCAGTCCGGGCAAGCGGGGGGTTAGTGAGCAGTTCTTC
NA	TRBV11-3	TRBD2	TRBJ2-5	CASSSRTSGGQETQYF	TGTGCCAGCAGCTCCCGGACTAGCGGGGGGCAAGAGACCCAGTACTTC
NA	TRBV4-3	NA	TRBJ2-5	CASSQTQGETQYF	TGCGCCAGCAGCCAGACCCAAGGGGAGACCCAGTACTTC
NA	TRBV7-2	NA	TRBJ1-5	CASSLGGVGSNQPQHF	TGTGCCAGCAGCTTAGGAGGAGTAGGTAGCAATCAGCCCCAGCATTTT
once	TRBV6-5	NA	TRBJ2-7	CASSPARDIVTEQYF	TGTGCCAGCAGTCCCGCCCGGGACATAGTAACCGAGCAGTACTTC
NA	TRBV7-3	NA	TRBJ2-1	CATTERSYNEQFF	TGTGCCACCACTGAGCGGTCCTACAATGAGCAGTTCTTC
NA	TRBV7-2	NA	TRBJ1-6	CASSLDVSSYNSPLHF	TGTGCCAGCAGCTTAGACGTGAGCTCCTATAATTCACCCCTCCACTTT
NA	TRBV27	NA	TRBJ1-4	CASSLFYAETLFF	TGTGCCAGCAGTTTATTTTATGCAGAGACACTGTTTTTT
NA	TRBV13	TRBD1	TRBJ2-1	CASSPPVRTGYNEQFF	TGTGCCAGCAGCCCCCCAGTCAGGACAGGGTACAATGAGCAGTTCTTC
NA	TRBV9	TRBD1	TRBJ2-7	CASSAGTGVFYEQYF	TGTGCCAGCAGCGCAGGGACAGGGGTTTTCTACGAGCAGTACTTC
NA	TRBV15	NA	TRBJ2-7	CATSKDRLSTYEQYF	TGTGCCACCAGCAAGGATCGACTCTCTACCTACGAGCAGTACTTC
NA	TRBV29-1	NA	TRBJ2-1	CSVPSRASNNEQFF	TGCAGCGTTCCGAGCCGTGCAAGCAACAATGAGCAGTTCTTC
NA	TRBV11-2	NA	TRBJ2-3	CASSLGGGPDTQYF	TGTGCCAGCAGCTTAGGAGGGGGTCCAGATACGCAGTATTTT
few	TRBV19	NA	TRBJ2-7	CASSVTNVYEQYF	TGTGCCAGTTCCGTGACTAACGTCTACGAGCAGTACTTC
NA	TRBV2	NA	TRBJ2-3	CASAFTDTQYF	TGTGCCAGCGCCTTCACAGATACGCAGTATTTT